A selection of T cell receptor beta chains follows, all from one sample in a study of T cell repertoires in cytomegalovirus infection. These TCRs are of unknown antigen specificity. A single record per CDR3 protein comes from TCRdb applying MiXCR to the reads. This table has 570,000 or so distinct CDR3 sequences, 40% appearing once. The starting material was cultured PBMCs, obtained from culture after CMV antigen stimulation. Receptors originate from a human donor in good health (CMV status not recorded). Some clones in this sample may be carry-over from other donors' samples. Both conserved end residues are part of each CDR3. D genes are given only for firm matches.

CDR3 protein,D gene,V gene
CASSIAGSPLHF,.,TRBV19
CASIFSLHQNYGYTF,.,TRBV2
CASSLRAGVGETQYF,TRBD2,TRBV5-4
CASSLVSLAGNEQFF,.,TRBV7-2
CASSYRGTELDGYTF,.,TRBV6-8
CASSRRGGDGYTF,TRBD1,TRBV7-2
CASRPAGGTNYEQYF,TRBD2,TRBV10-2
CASSYALRNQPQHF,.,TRBV6-2/TRBV6-3
CASSLVDRTNTEAFF,.,TRBV7-2
CASSQDTSVGETQYF,TRBD2,TRBV11-1
CASSHGDRATTLHF,TRBD1,TRBV7-9
CASSPSGGYGYTF,.,TRBV6-1
CAISEASFVVGFTGNTIYF,.,TRBV10-3
CASIPLRRGVGTGELFF,TRBD2,TRBV11-2
CASTTNRYSYEQYF,.,TRBV6-6
CASSFMDSLRNEQFF,.,TRBV28
CASSLLLRDNSPLHF,.,TRBV28
CASSSWPLTDTQYF,.,TRBV5-4
CASRGTFGQPQHF,.,TRBV19
CASSYGIGGPQHF,.,TRBV6-6
CASSPIGLRGGYQETQYF,TRBD2,TRBV28
CSVEGNGYTF,.,TRBV29-1
CASGKDSYEQYF,.,TRBV2
CSASYLQNTEAFF,.,TRBV20-1
CASSLGSNSPLHF,.,TRBV12-3/TRBV12-4
CASSPRQGSYNEQFF,TRBD1,TRBV7-2
CASSESVILKGQPQHF,.,TRBV25-1
CASSAGNNEQFF,.,TRBV5-4
CAISGGDRGYTEAFF,TRBD1,TRBV10-3
CASSGFPLPETEAFF,.,TRBV7-9
CASSLTPLSYQETQYF,.,TRBV7-2
CASSLKFKGPEQFF,.,TRBV5-5
CASSHRQGGSYNSPLHF,TRBD1,TRBV7-2
CASSGGRGGIMLFF,.,TRBV25-1
CASSQGVNTGELFF,TRBD1,TRBV7-2
CASRIKVDSYEQYF,.,TRBV6-1
CASRDRGDTQYF,.,TRBV7-2